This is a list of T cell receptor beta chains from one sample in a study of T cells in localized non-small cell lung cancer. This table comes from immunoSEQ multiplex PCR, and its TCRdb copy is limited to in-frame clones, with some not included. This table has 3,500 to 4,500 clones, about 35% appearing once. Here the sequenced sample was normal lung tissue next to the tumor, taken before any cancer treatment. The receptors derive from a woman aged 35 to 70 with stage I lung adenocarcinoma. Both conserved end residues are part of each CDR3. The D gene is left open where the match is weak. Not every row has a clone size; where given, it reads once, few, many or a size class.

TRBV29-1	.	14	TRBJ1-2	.	TGCAGCGCCCGGGACGGATATATTAACTATGGCTACACCTTC	CSARDGYINYGYTF
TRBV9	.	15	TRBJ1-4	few	TGTGCCAGCAGCCCCAGGGGACGGTTTAATGAAAAACTGTTTTTT	CASSPRGRFNEKLFF
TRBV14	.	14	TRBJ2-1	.	TGTGCCAGCAGCCCGGGGGACTTCTACAATGAGCAGTTCTTC	CASSPGDFYNEQFF
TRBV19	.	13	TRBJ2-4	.	TGTGCCAGTAGTATAGAGTCCAAAAACATTCAGTACTTC	CASSIESKNIQYF
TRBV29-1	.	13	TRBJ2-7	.	TGCAGCGCTTCGACTGGGGTCCTGGACGAGCAGTACTTC	CSASTGVLDEQYF
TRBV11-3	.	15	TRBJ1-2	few	TGTGCCAGCAGCTTGGCGGCGTCTACTAACTATGGCTACACCTTC	CASSLAASTNYGYTF
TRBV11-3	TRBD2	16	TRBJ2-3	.	TGTGCCAGCACCTCGACTAGCGGATCATTCACAGATACGCAGTATTTT	CASTSTSGSFTDTQYF
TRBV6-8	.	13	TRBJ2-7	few	TGTGCCAGCAGTTACTCCCAGAATTACGAGCAGTACTTC	CASSYSQNYEQYF
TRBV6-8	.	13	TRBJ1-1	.	TGTGCCAGCAGCCCCCCAGAGAACACTGAAGCTTTCTTT	CASSPPENTEAFF
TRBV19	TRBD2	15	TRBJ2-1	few	TGTGCCAGTAGGCCTAGCGGGGTTTACTACAATGAGCAGTTCTTC	CASRPSGVYYNEQFF
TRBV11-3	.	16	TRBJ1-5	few	TGTGCCAGCAGCTTACAGGGGCCGGGTTTCCCCGGGCCCCAGCATTTT	CASSLQGPGFPGPQHF
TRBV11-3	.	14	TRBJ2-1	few	TGTGCCAGCAGCTTAGGAGAGCCGGGGGATGAGCAGTTCTTC	CASSLGEPGDEQFF
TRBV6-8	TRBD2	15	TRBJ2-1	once	TGTGCCAGCAGGTTAGCGGGAGTAGGCTACAATGAGCAGTTCTTC	CASRLAGVGYNEQFF
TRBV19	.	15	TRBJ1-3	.	TGTGCCAGTACCTCCGACAGAAGCTCTGGAAACACCATATATTTT	CASTSDRSSGNTIYF
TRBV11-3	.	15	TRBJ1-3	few	TGTGCCAGCAGCTTAAGCCAGGGGAGTGGAAACACCATATATTTT	CASSLSQGSGNTIYF
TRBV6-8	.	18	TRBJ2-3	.	TGTGCCAGCACCGTTCCCTCCCCTGGCGACCAGCGGCGTCATACGCAGTATTTT	CASTVPSPGDQRRHTQYF
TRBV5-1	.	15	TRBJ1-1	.	TGCGCCAGCAGCTTAGGTGAGGTCGTAAACACTGAAGCTTTCTTT	CASSLGEVVNTEAFF
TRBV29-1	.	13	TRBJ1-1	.	TGCAGCGTAGATACGGTGTCGGGGACTGAAGCTTTCTTT	CSVDTVSGTEAFF
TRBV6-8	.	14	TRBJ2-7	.	TGTGCCAGCAGTTACACACATAATTCCGGCGAGCAGTACTTC	CASSYTHNSGEQYF
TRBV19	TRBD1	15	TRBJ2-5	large	TGTGCCAGTAAGCCTTCGTCAGGGGGCGGTGAGACCCAGTACTTC	CASKPSSGGGETQYF
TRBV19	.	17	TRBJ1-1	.	TGTGCCAGTAGTATAAATCAGACGCCACTAATGAACACTGAAGCTTTCTTT	CASSINQTPLMNTEAFF
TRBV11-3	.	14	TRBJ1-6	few	TGTGCCAGCAGCTTAGTGGGGGTGGATTCACCCCTCCACTTT	CASSLVGVDSPLHF
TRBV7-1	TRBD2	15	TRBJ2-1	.	TGTGCCAGCAGCTTAGATAGCGGGACCTACAATGAGCAGTTCTTC	CASSLDSGTYNEQFF
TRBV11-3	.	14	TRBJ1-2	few	TGTGCCAGCAGCTTAAATTACCAGGGTTGGGGCTACACCTTC	CASSLNYQGWGYTF
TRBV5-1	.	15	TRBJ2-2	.	TGCGCCAGCAGCTTCGGCGGGGTTGACACCGGGGAGCTGTTTTTT	CASSFGGVDTGELFF
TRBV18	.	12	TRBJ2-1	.	TGTGCCAGCTCACCACTCGACAATGAGCAGTTCTTC	CASSPLDNEQFF
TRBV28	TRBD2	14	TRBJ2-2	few	TGTGCCAGCAGGCTAGCGGAGAACACCGGGGAGCTGTTTTTT	CASRLAENTGELFF
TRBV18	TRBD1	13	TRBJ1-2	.	TGTGCCAGCTCATCACAGGGGAACTATGGCTACACCTTC	CASSSQGNYGYTF
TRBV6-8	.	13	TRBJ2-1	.	TGTGCCAGCAGTCGTAATGGGGACAATGAGCAGTTCTTC	CASSRNGDNEQFF
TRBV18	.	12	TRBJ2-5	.	TGTGCCAGCTCACCCGCACGGGAGACCCAGTACTTC	CASSPARETQYF
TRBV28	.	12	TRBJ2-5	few	TGTGCCAGCAGTTTAATATCAGAGACCCAGTACTTC	CASSLISETQYF
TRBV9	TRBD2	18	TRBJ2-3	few	TGTGCCAGCAGCGTCGGACTAGCGGGAGGTGGTAGCACAGATACGCAGTATTTT	CASSVGLAGGGSTDTQYF
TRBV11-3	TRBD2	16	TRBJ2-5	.	TGTGCCAGCAGCTTCCCTATAGCGGGGCTTCAAGAGACCCAGTACTTC	CASSFPIAGLQETQYF
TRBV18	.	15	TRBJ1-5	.	TGTGCCAGCTCGCTATCCGCGAATAGCAATCAGCCCCAGCATTTT	CASSLSANSNQPQHF
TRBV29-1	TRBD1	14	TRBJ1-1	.	TGCAGCGTTGGCAGGGGGAGTCCGGACACTGAAGCTTTCTTT	CSVGRGSPDTEAFF
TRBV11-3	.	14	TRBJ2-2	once	TGTGCCAGCAGCTCAGTCCTGGTTCCCGGGGAGCTGTTTTTT	CASSSVLVPGELFF
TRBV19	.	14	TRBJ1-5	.	TGTGCCAGTAGTTTAACAGGGAGCAATCAGCCCCAGCATTTT	CASSLTGSNQPQHF
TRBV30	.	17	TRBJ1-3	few	TGTGCCTGGAGTGTACAACAGGCCACAGGACTTGGAAACACCATATATTTT	CAWSVQQATGLGNTIYF
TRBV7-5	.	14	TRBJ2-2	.	TGTGCCAGCAGCTTCCCCGACATCACCGGGGAGCTGTTTTTT	CASSFPDITGELFF
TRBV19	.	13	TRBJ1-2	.	TGTGCCAGTAGTACAACAGGGAGCTGGGGCTACACCTTC	CASSTTGSWGYTF
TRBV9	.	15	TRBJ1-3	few	TGTGCCAGCAGCGTGGGGGTGGGCTCTGGAAACACCATATATTTT	CASSVGVGSGNTIYF
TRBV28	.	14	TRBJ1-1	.	TGTGCCAGCAGTTTACACGGAAGGAACACTGAAGCTTTCTTT	CASSLHGRNTEAFF
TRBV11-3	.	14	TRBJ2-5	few	TGTGCCAGCAGCTTTGCCGGGGGGCAACAGACCCAGTACTTC	CASSFAGGQQTQYF
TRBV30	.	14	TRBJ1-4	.	TGTGCCTGGAGTTTACAGGGTTCCAATGAAAAACTGTTTTTT	CAWSLQGSNEKLFF
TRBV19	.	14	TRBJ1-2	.	TGTGCCAGTAGGGAACGCCAAGGGGCGCCCGGCTACACCTTC	CASRERQGAPGYTF
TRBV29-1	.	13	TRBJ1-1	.	TGCAGCGTTGTTGGTGCCCTGAACACTGAAGCTTTCTTT	CSVVGALNTEAFF
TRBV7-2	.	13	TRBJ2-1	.	TGTGCCAGCAGCTTCGGGGCAAACAATGAGCAGTTCTTC	CASSFGANNEQFF
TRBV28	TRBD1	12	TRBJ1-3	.	TGTGCCAGCAGAGGGGGCAAAAACACCATATATTTT	CASRGGKNTIYF